These 18 T cell receptor beta chains were all obtained from the same sample, sequenced in a study of blood T cell repertoires in COVID-19 (dated by TCRdb to the early 2020s). Libraries were prepared through the immunoSEQ multiplex PCR assay. Here the immuneACCESS table is served through TCRdb, limited to in-frame sequences with V and J called. Missing clones are a known gap in these copies; in checked studies unresolved V genes cover under half, and the rest lacks a known reason. Present in this sample are under 200,000 clones, roughly 90% of which were seen just once. The top ten constitute 0.7% to 0.85% of the sample. The sample comprised peripheral blood. All receptors derive from a woman in her 70s with acute or convalescent COVID-19.

CDR3 region: CASSLRGLAGVREKNIQYF. CDR3 nucleotides: TGCGCCAGCAGCTTGAGGGGACTAGCGGGAGTGCGAGAAAAAAACATTCAGTACTTC. The chain joins TRBV5-1 to TRBJ2-4, with 14 nucleotides matching TRBD2. J gave up 4 bases and V 1 base, and 10 bases lay outside the gene matches. Germline lookup yields CDR1 SGHRS and CDR2 YFSETQ. This CDR3 has 19 residues. Full variable domain (outside the CDR3, taken from reference TRBV5-1 and TRBJ2-4): KAGVTQTPRYLIKTRGQQVTLSCSPISGHRSVSWYQQTPGQGLQFLFEYFSETQRNKGNFPGRFSGRQFSNSRSEMNVSTLELGDSALYLCASSLRGLAGVREKNIQYFGAGTRLSVL.

The chain has TRBV2 and TRBJ2-5; weak D call: TRBD2 (5 bases). Trimming left V 7 bases short and J 7 bases short, with 13 bases between. The CDR3 spans 12 residues. Germline V gene lookup returns CDR1 SNHLY and CDR2 FYNNEI. The CDR3 protein is CASKRVGGTQYF. As DNA, the CDR3 is TGTGCCAGCAAGAGGGTGGGTGGGACCCAGTACTTC.

The chain has TRBV6-5 and TRBJ2-1; TRBD2 agrees at 7 bases. This CDR3 has 16 amino acids. With 0 bases clipped from V and 9 bases from J, the junction kept 11 bases outside the gene matches. Per germline, CDR1 MNHEY and CDR2 SVGAGI. The CDR3: CASSYSGGGRLSEQFF. Here the CDR3 DNA reads TGTGCCAGCAGTTACTCTGGGGGAGGGCGCTTGAGTGAGCAGTTCTTC.

The chain couples TRBV3-1 (or the pseudogene TRBV3-2) to TRBJ1-1; weak D call: TRBD1 (6 bases). Germline values: CDR1 LGHDT, CDR2 YNNKEL (reference sequence). The CDR3 is 14 residues long. Deletions cut 5 bases from V and 4 bases from J, with 14 bases between. The CDR3 nucleotides are TGTGCCAGCAGCTCCAACTTAGGGGGCACTGAAGCTTTCTTT. Residues: CASSSNLGGTEAFF.

This chain links TRBV19 with TRBJ2-1; 7 bases are a match to TRBD2. The CDR3 extends over 19 amino acids. The germline V gene encodes CDR1 LNHDA and CDR2 SQIVND (reference sequence). The ends lost 0 bases at V and 2 bases at J; junction bases unmatched: 13. The CDR3 DNA is TGTGCCAGTAGTATAGATCCGCCCAGTGCGGGAGTTGCCTACAATGAGCAGTTCTTC. Protein: CASSIDPPSAGVAYNEQFF.

The V and J genes are TRBV5-4 and TRBJ2-7; 11 bases line up with TRBD1. The V gene end was trimmed by 3 bases and the J gene end by 5 bases; junction bases not matched to a gene: 4. The CDR3 length is 14 residues. Germline loops: CDR1 SGHNT, CDR2 YYREEE (reference sequence). The CDR3 region has the DNA TGTGCCAGCAGCTCGGGACAGGGGGACCACGAGCAGTACTTC. Translating it yields CASSSGQGDHEQYF.

The chain combines TRBV12-5 with TRBJ2-1; TRBD2 matches 12 bases. CDR3 length: 16 amino acids. The V segment lost 5 bases and the J segment 9 bases; nucleotides outside the gene matches: 11. CDR1 is LGHNT, CDR2 FRNRAP, per germline. The CDR3 reads CASGQSTLAGGGEQFF. The DNA for the CDR3 is TGTGCTAGTGGTCAATCCACACTAGCGGGAGGCGGTGAGCAGTTCTTC. Supplemented by reference TRBV12-5 and TRBJ2-1, the full variable domain reads DARVTQTPRHKVTEMGQEVTMRCQPILGHNTVFWYRQTMMQGLELLAYFRNRAPLDDSGMPKDRFSAEMPDATLATLKIQPSEPRDSAVYFCASGQSTLAGGGEQFFGPGTRLTVL.

The rearrangement uses TRBV4-1 and TRBJ2-1, with TRBD2 matching over 7 bases. The length of the CDR3 is 16 residues. Unmatched junction bases numbered 9, after V lost 0 bases and J lost 7 bases. Germline-derived CDR1 and CDR2 are MGHRA and YSYEKL. The CDR3 nucleotides read TGCGCCAGCAGCCAAGAGCTTGCGGGAGTGGGTAATGAGCAGTTCTTC. This gives the protein CASSQELAGVGNEQFF.

This chain links TRBV29-1 with TRBJ1-1; D unclear. V lost 4 bases and J lost 2, with 20 bases in between. Germline loops: CDR1 SQVTM, CDR2 ANQGSEA. There are 16 residues in the CDR3. The CDR3 sequence is CSVGTTRGIANTEAFF. CDR3 in DNA: TGCAGCGTTGGAACCACTCGAGGGATCGCTAACACTGAAGCTTTCTTT.

The chain couples TRBV2 to TRBJ2-3; 8 nucleotides agree with TRBD1. The J segment lost 4 bases and the V segment lost 8 bases, leaving 8 bases of the junction unmatched. Germline assignment: CDR1 SNHLY and CDR2 FYNNEI. The CDR3 length is 14 residues. The CDR3 sequence: CASSGQGRADTQYF. CDR3 coding DNA: TGTGCCAGCTCTGGACAGGGTAGAGCAGATACGCAGTATTTT.

The V gene is TRBV18, the J gene TRBJ1-2; 10 nucleotides match TRBD1. With 2 bases clipped from V and 5 bases from J, the junction kept 8 bases outside the gene matches. Germline V lookup: CDR1 KGHSH, CDR2 LQKENI. This CDR3 comprises 16 residues. Here the CDR3 DNA reads TGTGCCAGCTCACCAGACGACAGGGGGCGAGCATATGGCTACACCTTC. Protein product: CASSPDDRGRAYGYTF.

This chain joins TRBV27 and TRBJ2-7; 8 bases align to TRBD2. The J segment lost 2 bases and the V segment lost 4 bases, leaving 13 bases of the junction unmatched. CDR3 length: 17 residues. Germline CDR1 reads MNHEY; CDR2 reads SMNVEV (reference sequence). CDR3 amino acids: CASSSRLKSGGTYEQYF. The CDR3 bases are TGTGCCAGCAGTTCCCGCTTAAAGAGCGGGGGAACCTACGAGCAGTACTTC.

V usage is TRBV7-9 and J usage is TRBJ1-1; a weak D match, TRBD1 (6 bases). This CDR3 is 14 amino acids long. Trimming removed 0 bases from V and 1 base from J, with 6 bases in between. CDR1 and CDR2 (germline): SEHNR, FQNEAQ (reference sequence). This CDR3 is CASSLAGQNTEAFF. CDR3 sequence (DNA): TGTGCCAGCAGCTTAGCGGGACAGAACACTGAAGCTTTCTTT.

The J gene is TRBJ2-4, the V gene TRBV3-1 (or the pseudogene TRBV3-2); 7 bases are shared with TRBD2. Germline V lookup: CDR1 LGHDT, CDR2 YNNKEL (reference sequence). CDR3 length: 16 residues. V was clipped by 3 bases and J by 3 bases; unmatched bases: 8. The CDR3 coding sequence is TGTGCCAGCAGCCAGACCCTAGGGAGGGGCAAAAACATTCAGTACTTC. Encoded protein: CASSQTLGRGKNIQYF.

This clone has just one count. This rearrangement joins TRBV5-4 to TRBJ2-7, with D possibly TRBD1 on 6 matching bases. Per the germline V gene, CDR1 is SGHNT and CDR2 is YYREEE (reference sequence). With 5 bases removed from V and 3 bases from J, the gap between germline ends came to 15 bases. The CDR3 loop spans 14 amino acids. The CDR3 coding sequence is TGTGCCAGCAGTAGTAAGACAGGTCGCTACGAGCAGTACTTC. It yields the protein CASSSKTGRYEQYF.

The rearrangement links TRBV6-5 to TRBJ1-1, with a weak D call TRBD1 (5 bases). CDR3 length: 13 residues. V lost 4 bases and J 4 bases, leaving 10 bases between the germline ends. Germline V gene lookup returns CDR1 MNHEY and CDR2 SVGAGI. The CDR3: CASSSGGGTEAFF. DNA for the CDR3: TGTGCCAGCAGTTCTGGGGGAGGCACTGAAGCTTTCTTT.

V gene TRBV18 combines with J gene TRBJ1-6; 7 bases are a match to TRBD1. The V and J ends lost 5 bases and 15 bases, in that order; junction bases with no gene match: 7. From germline, CDR1 is KGHSH and CDR2 LQKENI. The CDR3 consists of 12 residues. As DNA, the CDR3 is TGTGCCAGCTCAAATCTCGACAGGGACCTCCACTTT. As protein: CASSNLDRDLHF.

This chain uses TRBV5-1 with TRBJ2-3; the match to TRBD2 covers 9 bases. Germline V gene lookup returns CDR1 SGHRS and CDR2 YFSETQ. The CDR3 runs 16 residues. Trimming cost V 0 bases and J 5 bases; bases outside gene matches: 7. The DNA of the CDR3 is TGCGCCAGCAGCTTGGGCGGCGGGGGGGCTTTAGATACGCAGTATTTT. Its translation: CASSLGGGGALDTQYF.